A selection of T cell receptor beta chains follows, all from one sample in a study of cytomegalovirus exposure and HLA in healthy donors. Generated by immunoSEQ multiplex PCR, the TCRdb table keeps only in-frame clones and is missing some. The data contain tens of thousands of clones, just over 65% of them seen just once; the ten biggest clones take up 2% to 2.5%. Sequenced: PBMCs. The receptors shown here come from a man between 25 and 39 years old in good health and CMV-seronegative. The CDR3 runs from the conserved cysteine through the conserved F or W. The D gene is left open where the match is weak. Clone size, where shown, is once, few, many, or a class for clones that have expanded.

TGTGCCAGCGGTACAGGTGGAAATAATTCACCCCTCCACTTT CASGTGGNNSPLHF - TRBJ1-6 - TRBV6-4
TGCGCCAGCAGTCTTGGGACATTCGAAGCTTTCTTT CASSLGTFEAFF - TRBJ1-1 - TRBV5-1
TGTGCCAGCAACGCGGGGGGCTCTGAGGCCAACGTCCTGACTTTC CASNAGGSEANVLTF - TRBJ2-6 TRBD2 TRBV28
TGTGCCAGCAGCACACGAGACCCTTTACTAGCGGAGCACTCCTACGAGCAGTACTTC CASSTRDPLLAEHSYEQYF - TRBJ2-7 TRBD2 TRBV7-2
TGTGCCAGCAGCTTTTACATGGCGACCCAGTACTTC CASSFYMATQYF - TRBJ2-5 - TRBV7-2
TGTGCCAGCAGAGGCGGTGGGACAGGGGATACCGGGGAGCTGTTTTTT CASRGGGTGDTGELFF - TRBJ2-2 TRBD1 TRBV6-4
TGTGCCAGCAGCTTAGCGGGACAGGCGATCTATGGCTACACCTTC CASSLAGQAIYGYTF - TRBJ1-2 TRBD1 TRBV7-2
TGCGCCAGCAGCCAAGAGGTGAGAGGGTGTGAGCAGTTCTTC CASSQEVRGCEQFF - TRBJ2-1 - TRBV4-3
TGTGCCAGCAGCTTAAGTCGACAGCGTAATTCACCCCTCCACTTT CASSLSRQRNSPLHF - TRBJ1-6 - TRBV7-2
TGCGCCAGCAGTGTAGACAGGGCCAATCAGCCCCAGCATTTT CASSVDRANQPQHF - TRBJ1-5 TRBD1 TRBV4-1
TGTGCCAGCAGCTCGACTAGCGGGGGGCCAGAGACCCAGTACTTC CASSSTSGGPETQYF - TRBJ2-5 TRBD2 TRBV7-9
TGTGCCAGCAAGAAAGCGGGGAACACCGGGGAGCTGTTTTTT CASKKAGNTGELFF - TRBJ2-2 - TRBV27
TGTGCCAGCAGCGCTGGCTGGGGGCAGAGCTATGGCTACACCTTC CASSAGWGQSYGYTF - TRBJ1-2 - TRBV9
TGTGCCAGCAGCCACACCTCCCTCCCCTACGAGCAGTACTTC CASSHTSLPYEQYF - TRBJ2-7 - TRBV5-6
TGTGCCAGCAGAAGGATACAGCCACCCCCCGAGCAGTACTTC CASRRIQPPPEQYF - TRBJ2-7 - TRBV27
TGTGCCAGCAGAACCGGGACAGGGGGCTATGGCTACACCTTC CASRTGTGGYGYTF - TRBJ1-2 TRBD1 TRBV7-2
TGTGCCACCAGCAGAGGGACAGGGGGCTCCTACGAGCAGTACTTC CATSRGTGGSYEQYF - TRBJ2-7 TRBD1 TRBV15
TGTGCCAGCAGTAAACCGGGACAGGGGAACACTGAAGCTTTCTTT CASSKPGQGNTEAFF - TRBJ1-1 TRBD1 TRBV6-1
TGCGCCAGCAGCCGAGGCACTACTTATGAGCAGTTCTTC CASSRGTTYEQFF - TRBJ2-1 - TRBV4-1
TGTGCCACCAGCGGAAGCGGGAGGGGTAACTCCTACAATGAGCAGTTCTTC CATSGSGRGNSYNEQFF few TRBJ2-1 TRBD2 TRBV15
TGTGCCAGCAGTTTTCGAGCGGGATTTAACATTCAGTACTTC CASSFRAGFNIQYF - TRBJ2-4 TRBD2 TRBV28
TGTGCCAGCAGATCGACAGGGAGTGCCGATCAGCCCCAGCATTTT CASRSTGSADQPQHF - TRBJ1-5 TRBD1 TRBV6-5
TGTGCCAGCACCGGACAGGGGACTGAAGCTTTCTTT CASTGQGTEAFF - TRBJ1-1 TRBD1 TRBV6-6
TGTGCCAGCAGCGATTCAGCCGGGACACCTACCTACAATGAGCAGTTCTTC CASSDSAGTPTYNEQFF - TRBJ2-1 - TRBV21-1
TGTGCCAGCAGTTCCCAGGACACCTCCTACGAGCAGTACTTC CASSSQDTSYEQYF few TRBJ2-7 - TRBV6-6
TGTGCCATCAGTGAGTCGAGTGCCAGGGAAGCTTTCTTT CAISESSAREAFF - TRBJ1-1 - TRBV10-3
TGCGCCAGCAGCCCCAGGGAATACGAGCAGTACTTC CASSPREYEQYF - TRBJ2-7 - TRBV5-1
TGTGCCAGCAGCTTATATTTCGGGGGCGAGCAGTACTTC CASSLYFGGEQYF - TRBJ2-7 - TRBV11-3
TGTGCCAGCAGCTTTTACCAGGGGGGCGGTGAGCAGTTCTTC CASSFYQGGGEQFF - TRBJ2-1 - TRBV7-6
TGTGCCAGCAGGATGGGACAGGGGGGATCACCCCTCCACTTT CASRMGQGGSPLHF few TRBJ1-6 TRBD1 TRBV6-5
TGTGCCAGTAGGACAGGGTCGGGCGGCTACACCTTC CASRTGSGGYTF - TRBJ1-2 TRBD1 TRBV19
TGTGCCGCCAGGGGTAGAGCTGAAGCTTTCTTT CAARGRAEAFF - TRBJ1-1 - TRBV30
TGCGCCAGCAGCCGATCCGGGACTACAGTTTACGAGCAGTACTTC CASSRSGTTVYEQYF - TRBJ2-7 TRBD2 TRBV4-1
TGTGCCAGCAGCACTCAGGTGAACACTGAAGCTTTCTTT CASSTQVNTEAFF - TRBJ1-1 - TRBV7-2
TGTGCCAGCAGCTCGAGCACGGGACAGGCCCACAATGAGCAGTTCTTC CASSSSTGQAHNEQFF - TRBJ2-1 TRBD1 TRBV7-2
TGTGCCAGCAGTTTTACGACAGGGCCCTATGGCTACACCTTC CASSFTTGPYGYTF - TRBJ1-2 TRBD1 TRBV6-5
TGTGCCAGCAGCTCGCAGGACAGGGGGATCTATGGCTACACCTTC CASSSQDRGIYGYTF few TRBJ1-2 TRBD1 TRBV5-4
TGTGCCATCAGTGAGGATCGGGGAGCTGAAGCTTTCTTT CAISEDRGAEAFF few TRBJ1-1 - TRBV10-3
TGTGCCAGCGGGAGGACGGTCTCCTACGAGCAGTACTTC CASGRTVSYEQYF - TRBJ2-7 - TRBV6-1
TGTGCCAGCAGCTTGGGCCCCCGGGATACGCAGTATTTT CASSLGPRDTQYF - TRBJ2-3 - TRBV7-2
TGCAGCGTTGAGGTTGGAGCGGGGTATCAGACTGAAGCTTTCTTT CSVEVGAGYQTEAFF - TRBJ1-1 - TRBV29-1
TGTGCCAGCAGTCCCGGACAGCAGAACACTGAAGCTTTCTTT CASSPGQQNTEAFF - TRBJ1-1 - TRBV27
TGTGCCAGCAGCTGGAGGTCTAATCAGCCCCAGCATTTT CASSWRSNQPQHF - TRBJ1-5 - TRBV7-6
TGCGCCAGCAGCCCTCGGGGAGAAAGCTACAATGAGCAGTTCTTC CASSPRGESYNEQFF - TRBJ2-1 - TRBV4-1
TGTGCCAGCAGCACAGCCGGGACAGGGTGTAATCAGCCCCAGCATTTT CASSTAGTGCNQPQHF - TRBJ1-5 - TRBV21-1
TGTGCCAGCAGCACCATGGGTCCCGGGGGTCCCGGGGAGCTGTTTTTT CASSTMGPGGPGELFF - TRBJ2-2 - TRBV27
TGTGCCAGCAGCTTGGCCCGGGGGGAGAGCTCACCCCTCCACTTT CASSLARGESSPLHF - TRBJ1-6 - TRBV5-4
TGTGCCAGCATCAAGGGACAGGGAGCCTACGAGCAGTACTTC CASIKGQGAYEQYF - TRBJ2-7 TRBD1 TRBV6-5
TGCAGCGTTCAGGGCCCGCGCACTGAAGCTTTCTTT CSVQGPRTEAFF few TRBJ1-1 - TRBV29-1
TGTGCCAGCAGTTTAATCGGGGGGGACACTGAAGCTTTCTTT CASSLIGGDTEAFF once TRBJ1-1 - TRBV27